A single TCR beta chain is shown here with its context. Its antigen has not been determined. Nothing much larger sits one base from this clone, and base qualities are not available. Preparation of the library involved RT-PCR. TCRdb shows the sequencer as NextSeq 550. Using fastp at Q25 and MiXCR, TCRdb reprocessed the public reads and kept productive beta chains. Here each entry gathers all rows of one CDR3 protein and keeps the most common genes and DNA. The sample data list 800,000 to 1,000,000 distinct CDR3 sequences, and under 20% of these were observed just once. The top ten clonotypes cover 5.5% to 6.5% of the sample. This specimen belongs to a study of patients and donors after allogeneic stem cell transplantation (dated by TCRdb to about 2020). V is clipped by 0 bases and J by 10 bases, and the sequence between their germline boundaries is 19 bases long. The germline V gene gives CDR1 as MGHRA and CDR2 as YSYEKL. Counted from cysteine to phenylalanine, this CDR3 has 17 amino acids. This entry keeps only the CDR3 DNA: 51 bases, framed from base 1.

The source material was blood, either unsorted or a sorted T cell fraction (not recorded which). The clonotype comes from a human donor who was either an allogeneic HSCT recipient or a stem cell or donor lymphocyte infusion donor (not recorded which). It is not recorded whose cells these are; they may come from a transplant donor. The chain employs TRBV4-1 and TRBJ1-6; the D gene is unclear. The CDR3 in this case is CASSQDSAAGLRSPLHF. The nucleotide sequence is given as TGCGCCAGCAGCCAAGATAGTGCGGCAGGACTTAGGTCACCCCTCCACTTT.